Listed below are T cell receptor beta chains from one sample, sequenced in a study of T-cell reconstitution after alpha-beta-depleted transplantation in children. TCRdb reanalysed the PCR reads using MiXCR and keeps one entry per CDR3 protein. The sample comprises around 530,000 distinct CDR3 sequences, approximately 30% of which are singletons, and approximately 2.3% rests with the top ten. The source was PBMCs from the stem cell graft donor, collected from the stem cell graft. All receptors come from a human donor who donated a stem cell graft to a child with aplastic anemia. Each CDR3 is given with its conserved first and last residue. D genes are given only for firm matches. Clone size is stated in some rows and not others, as once, few, many or a class when expanded.

size: few
D: -
V: TRBV29-1
J: TRBJ1-1
CDR3: CSGYILNTEAFF
DNA: TGCAGCGGGTACATCCTGAACACTGAAGCTTTCTTT

size: -
D: -
V: TRBV5-1
J: TRBJ2-1
CDR3: CASSLVGGPDNEQFF
DNA: TGCGCCAGCAGCTTGGTGGGCGGGCCCGACAATGAGCAGTTCTTC

size: few
D: -
V: TRBV12-3/TRBV12-4
J: TRBJ2-5
CDR3: CASSLPGSETQYF
DNA: TGTGCCAGCAGTTTACCAGGGTCGGAGACCCAGTACTTC

size: -
D: -
V: TRBV6-5
J: TRBJ2-1
CDR3: CASSYHHYQGNEQFF
DNA: TGTGCCAGCAGTTATCATCATTACCAGGGCAATGAGCAGTTCTTC

size: few
D: -
V: TRBV20-1
J: TRBJ1-1
CDR3: CSARGLAWNTEAFF
DNA: TGCAGTGCTAGAGGGCTCGCGTGGAACACTGAAGCTTTCTTT

size: few
D: TRBD1
V: TRBV4-3
J: TRBJ2-5
CDR3: CASSQGGDRAETQYF
DNA: TGCGCCAGCAGCCAAGGGGGGGACAGGGCGGAGACCCAGTACTTC

size: -
D: -
V: TRBV7-2
J: TRBJ1-1
CDR3: CASSPDPFRETEAFF
DNA: TGTGCCAGCAGCCCAGATCCGTTCCGGGAGACTGAAGCTTTCTTT

size: -
D: -
V: TRBV29-1
J: TRBJ2-1
CDR3: CSFIRGVEQFF
DNA: TGCAGCTTTATAAGGGGGGTTGAGCAGTTCTTC

size: -
D: -
V: TRBV6-1
J: TRBJ2-1
CDR3: CASSEDPAGFNEQFF
DNA: TGTGCCAGCAGTGAAGATCCAGCGGGTTTTAATGAGCAGTTCTTC

size: -
D: -
V: TRBV25-1
J: TRBJ1-2
CDR3: CASSDPPGGYTF
DNA: TGTGCCAGCAGTGACCCCCCGGGTGGCTACACCTTC

size: -
D: TRBD1
V: TRBV29-1
J: TRBJ2-3
CDR3: CSAGQGSDTQYF
DNA: TGCAGCGCAGGACAGGGTTCAGATACGCAGTATTTT

size: -
D: -
V: TRBV11-2
J: TRBJ1-4
CDR3: CASSLPSGGTNEKLFF
DNA: TGTGCCAGCAGCCTCCCCAGCGGGGGAACTAATGAAAAACTGTTTTTT

size: -
D: -
V: TRBV15
J: TRBJ2-7
CDR3: CATSGARYYEQYF
DNA: TGTGCCACCAGCGGGGCCCGGTACTACGAGCAGTACTTC

size: few
D: TRBD2
V: TRBV12-3/TRBV12-4
J: TRBJ2-3
CDR3: CASSRGSSGTDTQYF
DNA: TGTGCCAGCAGCCGGGGGAGTAGCGGGACAGATACGCAGTATTTT

size: few
D: -
V: TRBV15
J: TRBJ1-1
CDR3: CASQSGLNTEAFF
DNA: TGTGCCTCTCAATCGGGGTTGAACACTGAAGCTTTCTTT

size: -
D: -
V: TRBV20-1
J: TRBJ1-5
CDR3: CSAMGDSNQPQHF
DNA: TGCAGTGCTATGGGGGATAGCAATCAGCCCCAGCATTTT

size: -
D: TRBD1
V: TRBV27
J: TRBJ2-5
CDR3: CASSFGRGGGETQYF
DNA: TGTGCCAGCAGTTTTGGAAGAGGGGGCGGAGAGACCCAGTACTTC

size: few
D: -
V: TRBV20-1
J: TRBJ1-6
CDR3: CSAKKGFGSPLHF
DNA: TGCAGTGCAAAGAAGGGATTCGGTTCACCCCTCCACTTT

size: -
D: -
V: TRBV9
J: TRBJ2-5
CDR3: CASSVPNGETQYF
DNA: TGTGCCAGCAGCGTCCCTAATGGAGAGACCCAGTACTTC

size: -
D: TRBD1
V: TRBV28
J: TRBJ2-6
CDR3: CASNPGQGRRWSGANVLTF
DNA: TGTGCCAGCAACCCTGGACAGGGGAGAAGGTGGTCTGGGGCCAACGTCCTGACTTTC

size: few
D: -
V: TRBV20-1
J: TRBJ2-1
CDR3: CSARERGNYNEQFF
DNA: TGCAGTGCTAGAGAGCGGGGAAACTACAATGAGCAGTTCTTC

size: few
D: -
V: TRBV9
J: TRBJ2-1
CDR3: CASSGEGGGRNEQFF
DNA: TGTGCCAGCAGCGGCGAGGGGGGAGGGCGGAATGAGCAGTTCTTC

size: few
D: -
V: TRBV6-5
J: TRBJ2-7
CDR3: CASSSEFRGEQYF
DNA: TGTGCCAGCAGTTCCGAATTCAGGGGCGAGCAGTACTTC

size: few
D: -
V: TRBV29-1
J: TRBJ1-2
CDR3: CSVGVRYDGYTF
DNA: TGCAGCGTGGGGGTGCGGTACGATGGCTACACCTTC

size: -
D: -
V: TRBV20-1
J: TRBJ2-1
CDR3: CSASLSLYNEQFF
DNA: TGCAGTGCTAGCCTCTCGCTCTACAATGAGCAGTTCTTC

size: -
D: -
V: TRBV15
J: TRBJ1-2
CDR3: CATSRDTTGYYGYTF
DNA: TGTGCCACCAGCAGAGATACCACAGGGTATTATGGCTACACCTTC

size: few
D: -
V: TRBV7-2
J: TRBJ2-5
CDR3: CASSLKGQYRQETQYF
DNA: TGTGCCAGCAGCTTAAAAGGGCAGTATAGGCAAGAGACCCAGTACTTC

size: -
D: TRBD2
V: TRBV5-1
J: TRBJ2-1
CDR3: CASWTSGSSYNEQFF
DNA: TGCGCCAGTTGGACTAGCGGTAGCTCCTACAATGAGCAGTTCTTC

size: -
D: -
V: TRBV20-1
J: TRBJ2-1
CDR3: CSARRQASEQFF
DNA: TGCAGTGCTAGAAGACAGGCCTCTGAGCAGTTCTTC

size: -
D: TRBD2
V: TRBV4-3
J: TRBJ2-7
CDR3: CASSQDRAGPAYEQYF
DNA: TGCGCCAGCAGCCAAGATAGAGCGGGGCCGGCCTACGAGCAGTACTTC

size: -
D: TRBD1
V: TRBV10-3
J: TRBJ1-1
CDR3: CAISAREGQGNTEAFF
DNA: TGTGCCATCAGTGCACGTGAGGGACAGGGGAACACTGAAGCTTTCTTT

size: -
D: -
V: TRBV7-9
J: TRBJ2-3
CDR3: CASSPRMEGNTDTQYF
DNA: TGTGCCAGCAGCCCCCGGATGGAGGGAAACACAGATACGCAGTATTTT

size: -
D: TRBD1
V: TRBV18
J: TRBJ1-4
CDR3: CASSETGGNEKLFF
DNA: TGTGCCAGCTCGGAAACAGGGGGGAATGAAAAACTGTTTTTT

size: few
D: -
V: TRBV20-1
J: TRBJ2-2
CDR3: CSAGQNTGELFF
DNA: TGCAGTGCAGGACAGAACACCGGGGAGCTGTTTTTT

size: few
D: -
V: TRBV29-1
J: TRBJ2-2
CDR3: CSAVRGFGGELFF
DNA: TGCAGCGCCGTCAGGGGATTTGGCGGGGAGCTGTTTTTT

size: -
D: TRBD2
V: TRBV5-6
J: TRBJ2-7
CDR3: CASSPGLAGGYEQYF
DNA: TGTGCCAGCAGCCCTGGACTAGCGGGGGGGTACGAGCAGTACTTC

size: -
D: TRBD2
V: TRBV28
J: TRBJ2-5
CDR3: CASSWEGLQETQYF
DNA: TGTGCCAGCAGTTGGGAGGGGCTCCAAGAGACCCAGTACTTC

size: -
D: TRBD2
V: TRBV20-1
J: TRBJ2-1
CDR3: CSAREAGKSLHEQFF
DNA: TGCAGTGCTAGAGAAGCGGGGAAGTCGTTGCATGAGCAGTTCTTC

size: -
D: -
V: TRBV29-1
J: TRBJ1-2
CDR3: CSVPEEGGNYGYTF
DNA: TGCAGCGTGCCTGAAGAAGGGGGTAACTATGGCTACACCTTC

size: few
D: -
V: TRBV7-2
J: TRBJ2-1
CDR3: CASSPRNEQFF
DNA: TGTGCCAGCAGCCCACGGAATGAGCAGTTCTTC

size: few
D: -
V: TRBV29-1
J: TRBJ1-2
CDR3: CSDYKQGLRGYTF
DNA: TGCAGCGATTATAAACAGGGCTTGAGGGGCTACACCTTC

size: -
D: TRBD1
V: TRBV30
J: TRBJ2-3
CDR3: CAWSKQGVGTDTQYF
DNA: TGTGCCTGGAGTAAACAGGGGGTGGGCACAGATACGCAGTATTTT

size: -
D: -
V: TRBV27
J: TRBJ1-4
CDR3: CASRVDRLNEKLFF
DNA: TGTGCCAGCAGGGTGGACAGATTAAATGAAAAACTGTTTTTT

size: few
D: -
V: TRBV20-1
J: TRBJ2-1
CDR3: CSAREGWRGEQFF
DNA: TGCAGTGCTAGAGAGGGCTGGCGAGGTGAGCAGTTCTTC

size: few
D: TRBD2
V: TRBV20-1
J: TRBJ2-1
CDR3: CSARPGLAGGPNNEQFF
DNA: TGCAGTGCTAGGCCCGGGCTAGCGGGAGGGCCAAACAATGAGCAGTTCTTC

size: -
D: -
V: TRBV9
J: TRBJ2-1
CDR3: CASSESVSEPQGSSYNEQFF
DNA: TGTGCCAGCAGCGAAAGCGTGTCTGAGCCTCAAGGGAGCTCCTACAATGAGCAGTTCTTC

size: -
D: TRBD1
V: TRBV5-5
J: TRBJ2-2
CDR3: CASSQADRVNTGELFF
DNA: TGTGCCAGCAGCCAAGCGGACAGGGTAAACACCGGGGAGCTGTTTTTT

size: few
D: TRBD1
V: TRBV28
J: TRBJ1-5
CDR3: CASSFEQGGNQPQHF
DNA: TGTGCCAGCAGTTTTGAACAGGGGGGGAATCAGCCCCAGCATTTT

size: -
D: -
V: TRBV15
J: TRBJ2-3
CDR3: CATSKGLGVGDTQYF
DNA: TGTGCCACCAGCAAGGGACTGGGGGTAGGGGATACGCAGTATTTT

size: -
D: -
V: TRBV7-2
J: TRBJ1-1
CDR3: CASSPLQGITEAFF
DNA: TGTGCCAGCAGCCCGTTACAGGGCATCACTGAAGCTTTCTTT

size: -
D: -
V: TRBV12-3/TRBV12-4
J: TRBJ1-2
CDR3: CASSLVGRGYTF
DNA: TGTGCCAGCAGTTTAGTAGGGCGCGGCTACACCTTC

size: few
D: -
V: TRBV12-3/TRBV12-4
J: TRBJ1-5
CDR3: CASSSWGGQPQHF
DNA: TGTGCCAGCAGTTCCTGGGGAGGCCAGCCCCAGCATTTT

size: -
D: -
V: TRBV7-9
J: TRBJ1-5
CDR3: CASSSWIHLKRNQPQHF
DNA: TGTGCCAGCAGCTCCTGGATTCACCTAAAGCGCAATCAGCCCCAGCATTTT

size: -
D: -
V: TRBV6-2/TRBV6-3
J: TRBJ2-7
CDR3: CASSYSSVYEQYF
DNA: TGTGCCAGCAGTTACTCGAGTGTATACGAGCAGTACTTC

size: -
D: -
V: TRBV15
J: TRBJ1-1
CDR3: CATSRDIRGSGAFF
DNA: TGTGCCACCAGCAGAGATATCAGGGGAAGTGGAGCTTTCTTT

size: -
D: TRBD1
V: TRBV4-3
J: TRBJ2-6
CDR3: CASSHQTGSGANVLTF
DNA: TGCGCCAGCAGCCACCAGACAGGGTCGGGGGCCAACGTCCTGACTTTC